This TCR beta chain was found in a study of long-term antiretroviral therapy in people with HIV. The libraries were made with immunoSEQ v3.0 at survey level. The protocol was immunoSEQ multiplex PCR, while the TCRdb copy is restricted to in-frame clones and leaves out a portion. The sample has some 12,000 clones, 82% seen once; the top ten hold roughly 18%. The germline V gene encodes CDR1 LNHDA and CDR2 SQIVND (reference sequence). This CDR3 has 15 amino acids. V was cut by 1 base and J by 2 bases, with 12 bases left in between. Each participant with HIV received care in the United States. Specimens held about 0.95-10 million cryopreserved PBMC prior to DNA extraction.

This sequence joins TRBV19 and TRBJ2-7; no clear D. The source of this sequence is a man aged 50 to 60 with HIV. The sample here was unsorted PBMCs, taken about 7.9 years after starting antiretroviral therapy. In nucleotides, the CDR3 is TGTGCCAGTAGTATAGCGGCGGCAGGCGCCTACGAGCAGTACTTC. Protein sequence: CASSIAAAGAYEQYF.